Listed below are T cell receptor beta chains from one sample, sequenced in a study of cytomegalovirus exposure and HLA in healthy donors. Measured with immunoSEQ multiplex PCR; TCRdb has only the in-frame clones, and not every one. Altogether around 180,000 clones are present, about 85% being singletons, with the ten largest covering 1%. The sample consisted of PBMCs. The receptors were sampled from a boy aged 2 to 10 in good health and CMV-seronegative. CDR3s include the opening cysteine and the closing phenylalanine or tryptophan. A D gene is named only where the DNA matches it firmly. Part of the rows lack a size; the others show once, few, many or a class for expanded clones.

cdr3_aa: CASSYSGAEGEFF
cdr3_nt: TGTGCCAGCAGTTACTCTGGCGCCGAGGGGGAGTTCTTC
cdr3_length: 13
clone_size: NA
v_call: TRBV6-5
j_call: TRBJ2-1
d_call: NA

cdr3_aa: CASSDRLASEQYF
cdr3_nt: TGCGCCAGCAGTGATAGGCTAGCTAGCGAGCAGTACTTC
cdr3_length: 13
clone_size: few
v_call: TRBV10-2
j_call: TRBJ2-7
d_call: NA

cdr3_aa: CASSVGGVEETQYF
cdr3_nt: TGTGCCAGCAGCGTAGGGGGGGTTGAAGAGACCCAGTACTTC
cdr3_length: 14
clone_size: NA
v_call: TRBV9
j_call: TRBJ2-5
d_call: NA

cdr3_aa: CASHRFENEKLFF
cdr3_nt: TGTGCCAGTCACAGGTTTGAGAATGAAAAACTGTTTTTT
cdr3_length: 13
clone_size: once
v_call: TRBV19
j_call: TRBJ1-4
d_call: NA

cdr3_aa: CASSLVGQGTGANVLTF
cdr3_nt: TGTGCCAGCAGCTTGGTGGGACAGGGAACTGGGGCCAACGTCCTGACTTTC
cdr3_length: 17
clone_size: NA
v_call: TRBV5-4
j_call: TRBJ2-6
d_call: TRBD1

cdr3_aa: CASSDRVGNTEAFF
cdr3_nt: TGTGCCAGCAGCGACAGGGTTGGGAACACTGAAGCTTTCTTT
cdr3_length: 14
clone_size: NA
v_call: TRBV6-6
j_call: TRBJ1-1
d_call: TRBD1

cdr3_aa: CASSGQDRGYTEAFF
cdr3_nt: TGCGCCAGCAGCGGTCAAGACAGGGGGTATACTGAAGCTTTCTTT
cdr3_length: 15
clone_size: NA
v_call: TRBV4-1
j_call: TRBJ1-1
d_call: TRBD1

cdr3_aa: CASSLLSGTGANVLTF
cdr3_nt: TGTGCCAGCAGTTTATTATCAGGGACTGGGGCCAACGTCCTGACTTTC
cdr3_length: 16
clone_size: NA
v_call: TRBV28
j_call: TRBJ2-6
d_call: NA

cdr3_aa: CASRDMYSGANVLTF
cdr3_nt: TGTGCCAGTAGAGACATGTACTCTGGGGCCAACGTCCTGACTTTC
cdr3_length: 15
clone_size: once
v_call: TRBV19
j_call: TRBJ2-6
d_call: NA

cdr3_aa: CASSSTDRTYYGYTF
cdr3_nt: TGTGCCAGCAGTTCTACGGACAGGACCTACTATGGCTACACCTTC
cdr3_length: 15
clone_size: NA
v_call: TRBV28
j_call: TRBJ1-2
d_call: TRBD1

cdr3_aa: CASSTTTGSGNQPQHF
cdr3_nt: TGTGCCAGTAGTACAACTACAGGGTCGGGCAATCAGCCCCAGCATTTT
cdr3_length: 16
clone_size: few
v_call: TRBV19
j_call: TRBJ1-5
d_call: NA

cdr3_aa: CASSSLDRSSYEQYF
cdr3_nt: TGTGCCAGCAGCTCTCTGGACAGGTCCTCCTACGAGCAGTACTTC
cdr3_length: 15
clone_size: NA
v_call: TRBV11-2
j_call: TRBJ2-7
d_call: TRBD1

cdr3_aa: CASSSRTGIMNTEAFF
cdr3_nt: TGTGCCAGCAGCTCCAGGACAGGGATCATGAACACTGAAGCTTTCTTT
cdr3_length: 16
clone_size: NA
v_call: TRBV11-2
j_call: TRBJ1-1
d_call: TRBD1

cdr3_aa: CASSLFLSSYEQYF
cdr3_nt: TGTGCCAGCAGCTTATTTCTCTCCTCCTACGAGCAGTACTTC
cdr3_length: 14
clone_size: NA
v_call: TRBV7-3
j_call: TRBJ2-7
d_call: NA

cdr3_aa: CASYASKAGTEAFF
cdr3_nt: TGTGCCAGCTACGCCAGTAAAGCGGGGACTGAAGCTTTCTTT
cdr3_length: 14
clone_size: NA
v_call: TRBV7-3
j_call: TRBJ1-1
d_call: NA

cdr3_aa: CASRRMTGSEYGYTF
cdr3_nt: TGTGCCAGCAGGCGGATGACAGGGTCGGAGTATGGCTACACCTTC
cdr3_length: 15
clone_size: NA
v_call: TRBV6-1
j_call: TRBJ1-2
d_call: TRBD1

cdr3_aa: CASSITGMSGNTIYF
cdr3_nt: TGTGCCAGCAGTATAACAGGGATGTCTGGAAACACCATATATTTT
cdr3_length: 15
clone_size: NA
v_call: TRBV2
j_call: TRBJ1-3
d_call: NA

cdr3_aa: CASSLASAGQETQYF
cdr3_nt: TGTGCCAGCAGCTTAGCGTCGGCAGGCCAAGAGACCCAGTACTTC
cdr3_length: 15
clone_size: NA
v_call: TRBV7-9
j_call: TRBJ2-5
d_call: NA

cdr3_aa: CASSYRGYGYTF
cdr3_nt: TGTGCCAGCAGTTACAGAGGCTATGGCTACACCTTC
cdr3_length: 12
clone_size: NA
v_call: TRBV6-6
j_call: TRBJ1-2
d_call: NA

cdr3_aa: CASSLPHRDPQHF
cdr3_nt: TGTGCCAGCAGTTTACCCCACAGGGATCCCCAGCATTTT
cdr3_length: 13
clone_size: NA
v_call: TRBV28
j_call: TRBJ1-5
d_call: NA

cdr3_aa: CASSPRQSLSSIEDAQYF
cdr3_nt: TGTGCCAGCTCACCAAGACAGAGTCTAAGCTCGATTGAGGACGCGCAGTACTTC
cdr3_length: 18
clone_size: NA
v_call: TRBV18
j_call: TRBJ2-7
d_call: NA

cdr3_aa: CASRVTGELFF
cdr3_nt: TGTGCCAGCCGTGTCACCGGGGAGCTGTTTTTT
cdr3_length: 11
clone_size: NA
v_call: TRBV28
j_call: TRBJ2-2
d_call: NA

cdr3_aa: CASSPPLGMGGYYYGYTF
cdr3_nt: TGTGCCAGCAGTCCCCCGTTAGGAATGGGGGGTTACTACTATGGCTACACCTTC
cdr3_length: 18
clone_size: NA
v_call: TRBV28
j_call: TRBJ1-2
d_call: NA

cdr3_aa: CASRNTGNTEAFF
cdr3_nt: TGCGCCAGCAGGAACACAGGGAACACTGAAGCTTTCTTT
cdr3_length: 13
clone_size: NA
v_call: TRBV5-1
j_call: TRBJ1-1
d_call: NA

cdr3_aa: CASSLTGLQETQYF
cdr3_nt: TGTGCCAGCAGCTTAACGGGTCTCCAAGAGACCCAGTACTTC
cdr3_length: 14
clone_size: few
v_call: TRBV7-9
j_call: TRBJ2-5
d_call: NA

cdr3_aa: CASSLNGRAYNEQFF
cdr3_nt: TGTGCCAGCAGCTTAAACGGGAGGGCCTACAATGAGCAGTTCTTC
cdr3_length: 15
clone_size: NA
v_call: TRBV7-2
j_call: TRBJ2-1
d_call: TRBD2

cdr3_aa: CARDGGYEQYF
cdr3_nt: TGTGCCCGCGACGGGGGATACGAGCAGTACTTC
cdr3_length: 11
clone_size: once
v_call: TRBV30
j_call: TRBJ2-7
d_call: NA

cdr3_aa: CASSLRREYGYTF
cdr3_nt: TGCGCCAGCAGCTTGCGCAGGGAATATGGCTACACCTTC
cdr3_length: 13
clone_size: NA
v_call: TRBV5-1
j_call: TRBJ1-2
d_call: NA

cdr3_aa: CASTGGDTHTEAFF
cdr3_nt: TGTGCCAGCACCGGGGGGGACACGCACACTGAAGCTTTCTTT
cdr3_length: 14
clone_size: few
v_call: TRBV27
j_call: TRBJ1-1
d_call: NA